This passage covers 29 T cell receptor beta chains from one sample sequenced in a study of T cells after posttransplantation cyclophosphamide. A marrow graft followed busulfan-fludarabine conditioning, with cyclophosphamide on days +3 and +4. The data were produced by immunoSEQ multiplex PCR, yet TCRdb's version contains in-frame clones alone and is incomplete. This sample has about 7,500 clones, each found more than once. The input for sequencing was PBMCs, taken after allogeneic stem cell transplant with posttransplant cyclophosphamide. The receptor set was obtained from a female patient aged 50-59 years who received an allogeneic stem cell transplant from a related donor, was CMV-positive, and had no GVHD. Some of the T cells may derive from the graft donor.

This clone came up many times. The chain carries TRBV4-3 and TRBJ2-3, with 9 bases lining up with TRBD1. The germline V gene has CDR1 LGHNA and CDR2 YSLEER. This CDR3 region has 16 residues. The ends lost 0 bases at V and 7 bases at J; junction bases unmatched: 8. CDR3 DNA sequence: TGCGCCAGCAGCCAAGAAGTGACAGGGGGAATGCATACGCAGTATTTT. Residues: CASSQEVTGGMHTQYF.

This clone was observed many times. The chain is built from TRBV2 and TRBJ2-7; 10 bases map to TRBD2. After removal of 5 bases from V and 13 bases from J, the junction contained 11 bases not matched to a gene. The CDR3 has 13 residues. Germline V lookup: CDR1 SNHLY, CDR2 FYNNEI. DNA of the CDR3: TGTGCCAGCAGTACTACCGGGACTAGCGTCGTCTACTTC. Amino acids: CASSTTGTSVVYF.

This clone was picked up many times. The chain is built from TRBV13 and TRBJ1-1, with D unclear. Trimming removed 4 bases at V and 3 bases at J, with 15 bases between. The CDR3 is made up of 15 amino acids. Germline CDR1 PRHDT, CDR2 FYEKMQ (reference sequence). CDR3 sequence (DNA): TGTGCCAGCAGCTACTCAAATTTTAGGGACACTGAAGCTTTCTTT. Translation: CASSYSNFRDTEAFF.

The sample holds many counts of this clone. V is TRBV4-2 and J is TRBJ2-1, with 9 bases lining up with TRBD2. There are 18 residues in the CDR3. Losses at the gene ends were 0 bases for V and 4 bases for J; bases not matched to a gene: 10. CDR1 LGHNA and CDR2 YNFKEQ come from the germline V gene. The CDR3 here is CASSQDPIAGDGYNEQFF. The CDR3 coding sequence is TGTGCCAGCAGCCAAGATCCTATAGCGGGAGACGGGTACAATGAGCAGTTCTTC.

In its sample, this clone was seen many times. The chain recombines TRBV12-3 or TRBV12-4 with TRBJ2-1; 7 bases line up with TRBD2. CDR3 length: 15 amino acids. The V segment lost 6 bases and the J segment 9 bases; nucleotides outside the gene matches: 14. For the CDR3, the DNA is TGTGCCAGCAGCTCCAATGAGGCGGGAGTGTTTGAGCAGTTCTTC. Protein: CASSSNEAGVFEQFF.

There are many counts of this clone. The chain recombines TRBV30 with TRBJ1-1; D call uncertain. Germline CDR1 reads GTSNPN; CDR2 reads SVGIG (reference sequence). V was cut by 3 bases and J by 1 base, with 6 bases left in between. This CDR3 is 12 amino acids long. The CDR3: CAWRQRNTEAFF. The CDR3 coding sequence is TGTGCCTGGAGACAGAGGAACACTGAAGCTTTCTTT.

This clone was seen ten or more times. The genes are TRBV28 and TRBJ1-5, with D possibly being TRBD1 (5 bases). Trimming stripped 5 bases from V and 6 bases from J, with 14 bases between. The CDR3 is made up of 14 amino acids. Germline V CDR1 and CDR2: MDHEN, SYDVKM. The CDR3 DNA reads TGTGCCAGCAGTATAAACCCCAGGGTTCAGCCCCAGCATTTT. Amino acids: CASSINPRVQPQHF. Full variable domain (missing parts from reference TRBV28 and TRBJ1-5): DVKVTQSSRYLVKRTGEKVFLECVQDMDHENMFWYRQDPGLGLRLIYFSYDVKMKEKGDIPEGYSVSREKKERFSLILESASTNQTSMYLCASSINPRVQPQHFGDGTRLSIL.

Within the sample, this clone is medium-sized. The chain uses TRBV19 and TRBJ2-3, with D possibly being TRBD2 (5 bases). The germline V and J ends were trimmed by 8 bases and 2 bases, with 8 bases remaining between them. CDR1 and CDR2 from the germline V gene are LNHDA and SQIVND (reference sequence). The CDR3 is 12 amino acids. The DNA for the CDR3 is TGTGCCAGTGAGGGTTACACAGATACGCAGTATTTT. As protein: CASEGYTDTQYF.

This clone has just a few counts. This rearrangement joins TRBV30 to TRBJ1-2; 9 bases are a match to TRBD1. The CDR3 extends over 14 amino acids. Germline-derived CDR1 and CDR2 are GTSNPN and SVGIG (reference sequence). J gave up 6 bases and V 1 base, and 6 bases lay outside the gene matches. CDR3 in amino acids: CAWSAGTGSHGYTF. The CDR3 DNA sequence: TGTGCCTGGAGTGCCGGGACAGGGTCCCATGGCTACACCTTC. The full variable domain, with the rest looked up from reference TRBV30 and TRBJ1-2, is SQTIHQWPATLVQPVGSPLSLECTVEGTSNPNLYWYRQAAGRGLQLLFYSVGIGQISSEVPQNLSASRPQDRQFILSSKKLLLSDSGFYLCAWSAGTGSHGYTFGSGTRLTVV.

Many counts were recorded for this clone. CDR3 bases: TGCGCCATCATTGCTCCTCGGGGACAGCAGAATGAAAAACTGTTTTTT. Protein: CAIIAPRGQQNEKLFF. The V call is TRBV5-1, the J call TRBJ1-4; TRBD1 agrees at 7 bases. Germline V CDR1 and CDR2: SGHRS, YFSETQ. This CDR3 region has 16 residues. V shed 9 bases and J 5 bases; nucleotides not matched to a gene: 16.

This clone is termed medium-sized. This sequence joins TRBV6-6 and TRBJ1-1; tentatively, D is TRBD1 (6 bases). Trimming took off 10 bases at V and 0 bases at J, with 12 bases between the two ends. Per the germline V gene, CDR1 is MNHNY and CDR2 is SVGAGI (reference sequence). The CDR3 loop spans 13 amino acids. CDR3: CATRGGMNTEAFF. In DNA form, the CDR3 reads TGTGCCACCCGGGGGGGCATGAACACTGAAGCTTTCTTT.

The sample holds many counts of this clone. The rearrangement uses TRBV24-1 and TRBJ2-3; D unclear. Germline V gene sequence: CDR1 KGHDR, CDR2 SFDVKD. This CDR3 comprises 15 residues. Trimming pared 0 bases from V and 2 bases from J, leaving 8 bases between. CDR3 amino acids: CATSDLSADTDTQYF. In nucleotides, the CDR3 is TGTGCCACCAGTGATTTGTCGGCGGACACAGATACGCAGTATTTT.

Many counts were recorded for this clone. The chain couples TRBV30 to TRBJ2-1; 14 bases are a match to TRBD2. This CDR3 has 16 residues. After removal of 4 bases from V and 3 bases from J, the junction contained 5 bases not matched to a gene. Per the germline V gene, CDR1 is GTSNPN and CDR2 is SVGIG (reference sequence). The CDR3 DNA reads TGTGCCTGGACCGGGACTAGCGGGAGAGACTACAATGAGCAGTTCTTC. Amino acids: CAWTGTSGRDYNEQFF.

This clone was found many times. The chain uses TRBV6-5 and TRBJ1-1, with TRBD1 matching over 8 bases. J was trimmed by 11 bases and V by 2 bases; bases with no gene match: 7. The CDR3 spans 13 residues. The germline CDR1 and CDR2 sequences are MNHEY and SVGAGI. The CDR3 nucleotides read TGTGCCAGCAGTTACGGGCAGGGGGCAGCGGCTTTCTTT. It is translated as CASSYGQGAAAFF.

There are many counts of this clone. The genes are TRBV10-3 and TRBJ2-2; 14 bases line up with TRBD2. The V gene end was trimmed by 9 bases and the J gene end by 7 bases; junction bases not matched to a gene: 4. CDR3 size: 14 residues. Germline loops: CDR1 ENHRY, CDR2 SYGVKD. Here the CDR3 reads CAITGLAGDGELFF. The CDR3 nucleotides are TGTGCCATAACGGGACTAGCGGGAGACGGGGAGCTGTTTTTT.

This clone was detected many times. The V call is TRBV7-2, the J call TRBJ2-1, with D perhaps TRBD1 (5 bases). V lost 6 bases and J 8 bases, leaving 26 bases between the germline ends. Germline CDR1 reads SGHTA; CDR2 reads FQGNSA. The CDR3 spans 17 residues. The CDR3 region has the DNA TGTGCCAGCAGTCCTATTATCAGGGAAGCCATTAAGGATGAGCAGTTCTTC. Residues: CASSPIIREAIKDEQFF.

This clone was seen repeatedly, ten times or more. The chain has TRBV2 and TRBJ1-3; the D gene is possibly TRBD1 (6 bases). CDR3 length equals 17 residues. Germline V gene sequence: CDR1 SNHLY, CDR2 FYNNEI. V lost 4 bases to trimming and J lost 1 base, with 17 bases between them. Here the CDR3 reads CASSVRGTSNSGNTIYF. The CDR3, as DNA: TGTGCCAGCAGTGTACGTGGGACATCGAATTCTGGAAACACCATATATTTT.

By share, this clone ranks as medium-sized. The chain uses TRBV12-5 and TRBJ1-2; 7 bases align to TRBD1. Per germline, CDR1 LGHNT and CDR2 FRNRAP. V dropped 7 bases and J dropped 4; count of bases not matched to a gene: 9. The CDR3 spans 14 residues. The CDR3: CASAPPTGSYGYTF. The CDR3 DNA follows: TGTGCTAGTGCTCCCCCGACAGGGAGCTATGGCTACACCTTC.

This clone has ten or more counts. CDR3 in amino acids: CAWSRDNYNEQFF. The CDR3, as DNA: TGTGCCTGGAGTCGGGACAACTACAATGAGCAGTTCTTC. This chain links TRBV30 with TRBJ2-1; a weak D match, TRBD1 (6 bases). The CDR3 covers 13 residues. Germline values: CDR1 GTSNPN, CDR2 SVGIG (reference sequence). V dropped 2 bases and J dropped 3 bases, with 8 bases sitting between them.

At least ten counts were recorded for this clone. The chain combines TRBV7-9 with TRBJ1-2; D ambiguous. V shed 5 bases and J shed 2 bases, with 15 bases lying between them. The CDR3 totals 15 residues. CDR1 SEHNR and CDR2 FQNEAQ come from the germline V gene (reference sequence). The CDR3 loop is CASSPGRRLNYGYTF. The CDR3 DNA follows: TGTGCCAGCAGCCCAGGAAGGAGGTTAAACTATGGCTACACCTTC.

This clone was found many times. The chain joins TRBV5-6 to TRBJ2-1; TRBD2 matches at 8 bases. Per germline, CDR1 SGHDT and CDR2 YYEEEE. V lost 0 bases, J lost 12 bases, and 8 bases stayed unmatched. The CDR3 spans 14 residues. The DNA for the CDR3 is TGTGCCAGCAGCTTGGTCGGTAGCGGGAAAGGGCAGTTCTTC. Encoded protein: CASSLVGSGKGQFF.

Within the sample, this clone is medium-sized. The rearrangement uses TRBV18 and TRBJ2-7; no reliable D call. V was clipped by 6 bases and J by 9 bases, with 15 bases between them. Germline V lookup: CDR1 KGHSH, CDR2 LQKENI. The CDR3 loop spans 12 amino acids. Here the CDR3 DNA reads TGTGCCAGCTCCCGAGAGGATACGGGGCAGTACTTC. Amino acids: CASSREDTGQYF.

This clone was counted ten times or more. The CDR3 sequence: CASRRQGSYEQYF. The CDR3 bases are TGTGCCAGCAGGAGACAGGGGTCCTACGAGCAGTACTTC. V and J are TRBV6-1 and TRBJ2-7, with 8 bases fitting TRBD1. This CDR3 region has 13 residues. The germline CDR1 and CDR2 sequences are MNHNS and SASEGT. The ends lost 6 bases at V and 1 base at J; junction bases unmatched: 2.

Judged by abundance, this clone is medium-sized (0.01 to 0.1%). The V gene is TRBV19, the J gene TRBJ1-4; D is uncertain. CDR3 length: 14 residues. V was shortened by 4 bases and J by 5 bases, with 11 bases between the two germline ends. Germline V gene data show CDR1 as LNHDA and CDR2 as SQIVND (reference sequence). In nucleotides, the CDR3 is TGTGCCAGTAGTACACCGGGGAGAAATGAAAAACTGTTTTTT. Translation gives CASSTPGRNEKLFF.

This clone was observed many times. V gene TRBV4-2 combines with J gene TRBJ2-5; D possibly corresponds to TRBD2 (6 bases). Germline-derived CDR1 and CDR2 are LGHNA and YNFKEQ. This CDR3 is 14 amino acids long. Trimming removed 5 bases from V and 5 bases from J, with 15 bases in between. The CDR3 region is CASSRTSAGETQYF. The CDR3 DNA reads as TGTGCCAGCAGCAGGACTTCGGCGGGGGAGACCCAGTACTTC.

This clone was recorded at least ten times. The V gene is TRBV12-3 or TRBV12-4, the J gene TRBJ1-2; 7 nucleotides line up with TRBD1. After removal of 5 bases from V and 7 bases from J, the junction contained 13 bases not matched to a gene. The CDR3 length is 15 residues. DNA of the CDR3: TGTGCCAGCAGTCTCGGTTGGCAGGGGGTAGGTGGCTACACCTTC. The encoded protein is CASSLGWQGVGGYTF.

The sample holds many counts of this clone. V usage is TRBV7-2 and J usage is TRBJ2-2; 7 bases agree with TRBD2. The J segment lost 7 bases and the V segment lost 5 bases, leaving 7 bases of the junction unmatched. Germline loops: CDR1 SGHTA, CDR2 FQGNSA. The CDR3 totals 14 residues. CDR3 bases: TGTGCCAGCAGCCTCGTTGGGGGGGTCGGGGAGCTGTTTTTT. Translating it yields CASSLVGGVGELFF.

This clone has ten or more counts. The V call is TRBV5-1, the J call TRBJ2-1, with TRBD2 matching over 8 bases. Germline trimming cut 2 bases from V and 3 bases from J; bases unmatched to any gene: 4. Germline loops: CDR1 SGHRS, CDR2 YFSETQ. This CDR3 spans 15 amino acids. CDR3 protein: CASSFSGTLYNEQFF. The CDR3 DNA sequence: TGCGCCAGCAGCTTTAGCGGGACCCTCTACAATGAGCAGTTCTTC.

In its sample, this clone was seen many times. The chain is built from TRBV20-1 and TRBJ1-2, with D possibly being TRBD1 (5 bases). Germline assignment: CDR1 DFQATT and CDR2 SNEGSKA (reference sequence). The CDR3 is 11 amino acids. CDR3 sequence reads: CTGGANGVYTF. The CDR3 region has the DNA TGCACCGGCGGGGCGAACGGGGTGTACACCTTC.